In this sample, the clone carrying this T cell receptor (beta chain) turned up a few times. Through a sample-barcoded 5' primer and a J-beta primer mix, a second PCR was run for about 6 to 12 cycles. A template-switch adaptor that had 12 random nucleotides put a tag on each cDNA molecule. One entry per CDR3 protein, called by TCRdb with MiXCR from the 5' RACE reads. This repertoire shows over 450,000 distinct CDR3 sequences, around 24% found once; its top ten account for approximately 8.7%. At least 6 micrograms of total RNA were extracted per sample. The CDR3 is made up of 12 amino acids. In germline, CDR1 is MGHDK, CDR2 SYGVNS. V lost 8 bases, J lost 0 bases, and 6 bases lay in between. These data come from a study of blood T cells in healthy people across ages. These data also formed part of another study, on T cells of mothers and their children. From that report: The study found slightly higher but non-significant overlap in related versus unrelated mother-child pairs. Not a single persistent microchimeric T cell clone was detected.

The chain carries TRBV25-1 and TRBJ2-3; D gene ambiguous. This TCR was sampled from a boy aged 10-17 years in good health. Sequencing used blood. CDR3 amino acids: CASQPSTDTQYF. The CDR3 DNA reads as TGTGCCAGCCAACCTAGCACAGATACGCAGTATTTT.